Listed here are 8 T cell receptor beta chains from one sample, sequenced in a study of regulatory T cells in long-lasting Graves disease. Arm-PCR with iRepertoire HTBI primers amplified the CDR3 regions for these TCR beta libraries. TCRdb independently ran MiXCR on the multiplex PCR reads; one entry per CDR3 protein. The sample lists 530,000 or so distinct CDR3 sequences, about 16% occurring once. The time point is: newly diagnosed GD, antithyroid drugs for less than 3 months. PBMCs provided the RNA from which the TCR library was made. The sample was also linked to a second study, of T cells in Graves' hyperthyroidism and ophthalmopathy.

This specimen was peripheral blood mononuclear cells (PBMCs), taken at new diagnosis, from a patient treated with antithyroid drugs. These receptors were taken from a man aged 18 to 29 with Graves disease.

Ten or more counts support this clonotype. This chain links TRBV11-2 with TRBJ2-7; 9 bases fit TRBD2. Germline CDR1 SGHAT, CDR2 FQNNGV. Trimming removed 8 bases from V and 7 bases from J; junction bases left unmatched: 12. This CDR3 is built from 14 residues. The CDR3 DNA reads TGTGCCAGCGGCAAGACTAGCGGCTCTTTGGAGCAGTACTTC. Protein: CASGKTSGSLEQYF.

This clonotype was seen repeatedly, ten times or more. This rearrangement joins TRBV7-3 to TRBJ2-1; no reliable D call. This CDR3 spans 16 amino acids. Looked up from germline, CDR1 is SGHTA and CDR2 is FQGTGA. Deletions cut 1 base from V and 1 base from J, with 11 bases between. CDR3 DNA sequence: TGTGCCAGCAGCTTAAACCCCCCCGGATCCTACAATGAGCAGTTCTTC. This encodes CASSLNPPGSYNEQFF.

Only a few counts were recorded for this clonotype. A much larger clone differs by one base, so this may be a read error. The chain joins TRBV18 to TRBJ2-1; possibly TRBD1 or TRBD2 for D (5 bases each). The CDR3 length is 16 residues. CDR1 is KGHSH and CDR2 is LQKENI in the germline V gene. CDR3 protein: CASSPKGEGQDNEQLF. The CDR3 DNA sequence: TGTGCCAGCTCCCCTAAAGGAGAGGGGCAGGACAATGAGCAGCTCTTC.

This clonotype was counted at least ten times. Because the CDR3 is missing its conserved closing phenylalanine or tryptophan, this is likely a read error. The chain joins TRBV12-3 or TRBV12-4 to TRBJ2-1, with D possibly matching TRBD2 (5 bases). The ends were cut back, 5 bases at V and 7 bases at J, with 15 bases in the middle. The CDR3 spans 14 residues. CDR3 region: CASSGLSGSNEQFL. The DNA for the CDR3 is TGTGCCAGCAGTGGACTGTCCGGGTCGAATGAGCAGTTCCTC.

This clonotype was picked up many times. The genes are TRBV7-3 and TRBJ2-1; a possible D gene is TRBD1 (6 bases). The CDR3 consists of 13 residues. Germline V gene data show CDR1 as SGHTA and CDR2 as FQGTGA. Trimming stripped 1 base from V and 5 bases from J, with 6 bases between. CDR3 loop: CASSLNRDNEQFF. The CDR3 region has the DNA TGTGCCAGCAGCTTAAACAGGGACAATGAGCAGTTCTTC. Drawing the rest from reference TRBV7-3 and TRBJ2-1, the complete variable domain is GAGVSQTPSNKVTEKGKYVELRCDPISGHTALYWYRQSLGQGPEFLIYFQGTGAADDSGLPNDRFFAVRPEGSVSTLKIQRTERGDSAVYLCASSLNRDNEQFFGPGTRLTVL.

CDR3 DNA sequence: TGTGCCTGGGTGAGCTCTGGAAACACCATATATTTT. Its protein product is CAWVSSGNTIYF. J is TRBJ1-3 and V is TRBV30; D gene uncertain. The germline CDR1 and CDR2 sequences are GTSNPN and SVGIG (reference sequence). V was pared by 5 bases and J by 0 bases, with 5 bases between. This CDR3 has 12 amino acids.

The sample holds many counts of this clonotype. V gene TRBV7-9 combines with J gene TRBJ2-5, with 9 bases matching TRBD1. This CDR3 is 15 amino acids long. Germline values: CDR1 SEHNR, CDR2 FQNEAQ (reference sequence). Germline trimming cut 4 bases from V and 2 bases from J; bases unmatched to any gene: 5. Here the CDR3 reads CASSWGQGGQETQYF. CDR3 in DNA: TGTGCCAGCAGCTGGGGACAGGGAGGTCAAGAGACCCAGTACTTC.

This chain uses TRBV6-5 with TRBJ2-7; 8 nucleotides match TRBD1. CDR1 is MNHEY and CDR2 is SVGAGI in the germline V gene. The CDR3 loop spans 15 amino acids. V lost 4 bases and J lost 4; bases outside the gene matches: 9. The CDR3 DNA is TGTGCCAGCAGTTCTGGACAGGGATTATTTTACGAGCAGTACTTC. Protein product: CASSSGQGLFYEQYF.